This T cell receptor (beta chain) originates from a study of beta chain features in type 1 diabetes. General study results and limits: Still unanswered here is whether HLA type influences TCRB rearrangement.

Remarks on this clone: Its target is unknown.

cDNA synthesis used the whole RNA isolate, giving expressed TCRB sequences. The assay was immunoSEQ multiplex PCR, and TCRdb's table has in-frame clones only and misses some. The data contain about 140,000 clones, less than 10% of them singletons. Germline CDR1 MNHNS, CDR2 SASEGT. This CDR3 contains 14 residues. The V segment lost 6 bases and the J segment 6 bases; nucleotides outside the gene matches: 3. This receptor was identified in a woman in her thirties or forties in good health. Sequencing was performed on central memory CD4+ T cells from blood. The V and J genes are TRBV6-1 and TRBJ2-1; 12 bases are a match to TRBD2. CDR3 amino acids: CASRLAGGPNEQFF. The CDR3 DNA reads TGTGCCAGCAGGCTAGCGGGGGGGCCCAATGAGCAGTTCTTC.